This TCR beta chain appears in the sequencing data of a study of CD8 T cells in ankylosing spondylitis. V lost 5 bases and J lost 5, with 12 bases in between. The CDR3 covers 13 residues. TCRdb re-derived calls from the 5' RACE reads in MiXCR, one entry per CDR3 protein. Counted here are under 450,000 distinct CDR3 sequences, approximately 22% occurring once; the ten biggest clones make up about an eighth. The specimen sequenced was blood, either unsorted or a sorted T cell fraction (not recorded which). This chain uses TRBV12-3 or TRBV12-4 with TRBJ2-5; D unresolved. This receptor was taken from a male donor with ankylosing spondylitis or in good health (not recorded which). CDR3 sequence (DNA): TGTGCCAGCAGTACCGTTCTTTGGGAGACCCAGTACTTC. Protein: CASSTVLWETQYF.